This T cell receptor beta chain was sequenced for a study of blood T cell repertoires in COVID-19. The overall study: Samples came from the United States, Italy and Spain, spanning acute and convalescent COVID-19.

Individuals aged about 18 to 89 years were recruited from 24 US areas. Grouping used clinical history reported by participants in a survey and questionnaire. Study processing details: Estimates of nucleated cell counts were drawn from the amplification of reference gene primers. Assay used: immunoSEQ multiplex PCR; TCRdb lists only in-frame clones, some missing. Clonal size and the V and J genes are those of that table, whereas D and trimming came from the DNA. The sample has 200,000 to 300,000 clones, roughly 90% seen once. The TCR comes from a young woman who had recovered from COVID-19. The sequencing input was PBMCs or T cells enriched from blood (not recorded which).

CDR3 DNA: TGTGCCAGCAGCCAAGATCTCTTCTCGGCGGGGAGCACAGATACGCAGTATTTT. Protein sequence: CASSQDLFSAGSTDTQYF. This chain joins TRBV3-1 (or the pseudogene TRBV3-2) and TRBJ2-3; weak D call: TRBD2 (6 bases). V lost 0 bases and J 0 bases, leaving 16 bases between the germline ends. This CDR3 spans 18 amino acids. Per germline, CDR1 LGHDT and CDR2 YNNKEL (reference sequence).